The subject of this entry is one TCR beta chain. The method was immunoSEQ multiplex PCR; TCRdb's version includes in-frame clones alone and lacks a portion of them. Among 250,000 to 350,000 clones, about 87% were seen once, and the ten largest hold 3%. CDR1 is SEHNR, CDR2 FQNEAQ, per germline (reference sequence). V was shortened by 0 bases and J by 2 bases, with 10 bases between the two germline ends. The CDR3 loop spans 15 amino acids. The source of the sample is a study of blood T cell repertoires in COVID-19. Participants were placed into cohorts based on the clinical history they reported. Two negative PCRs, clearance, or symptom resolution were required of recovered Cohort 3 donors.

This TCR was sampled from a woman aged 45 to 65 who had recovered from COVID-19. This chain joins TRBV7-9 and TRBJ1-1, with D perhaps TRBD1 (6 bases). Sequenced material: PBMCs or T cells enriched from blood (not recorded which). CDR3 sequence reads: CASSLADSPNTEAFF. The CDR3, as DNA: TGTGCCAGCAGCTTAGCGGACAGCCCCAACACTGAAGCTTTCTTT.